This T cell receptor (beta chain) was sequenced during a study of cytotoxic CD8 clonotypes in ibrutinib-treated CLL listed by TCRdb under 2021. Notes on the research overall: The cohort had about a dozen relapsed/refractory and roughly 14 treatment-naive patients; under 18 were IGHV unmutated. Every sample from remission and from progressive disease was obtained while the patients were still on ibrutinib. Partial responses were observed in 24 patients and complete responses in 2; after a median follow-up of roughly 72 months, remission was maintained in 14 patients and progression was observed in some twelve. Samples averaged approximately 250,000 productive templates and around 91,000 productive rearrangements. Longitudinal samples were obtainable from 26 of the 86 participants in the trial. Cryopreserved peripheral blood mononuclear cells were collected before treatment, at response, and at either disease progression or sustained remission. Response samples were taken after a median of around 13 months on treatment, ranging from about 6 to 40 months. On the study overall, not on this receptor specifically: Clonality rose at ibrutinib response, remained stable during sustained remission, and dropped back toward baseline at progression. Lymph node repertoires were not examined, and the timing of sampling was not matched between patients in sustained remission and those whose disease progressed. Public clonotypes were found to be uncommon and were observed to contract or remain stable during treatment; the increase in clonality was shown to reflect expansion of private clonotypes at ibrutinib response. Baseline clonality exceeded that of age-matched healthy donors and correlated strongly with circulating CD8+ T-cell counts.

To note about this clone: This clone's antigen is unknown. No base qualities exist here, and no much larger clone lies one base off it.

The time point label of this sample denotes: about a year on ibrutinib. For TCR beta library preparation, roughly 2 micrograms of genomic DNA were extracted from the cryopreserved PBMCs. Longitudinal blood samples from CLL patients on ibrutinib monotherapy underwent high-throughput TCR beta sequencing. The patients were enrolled in a single-center, open-label phase 2 trial of ibrutinib monotherapy. On a MiSeq, deep resolution sequencing aimed for a depth between 1 in 1 million and 1 in 200,000 T cells, with each clonotype covered about 9.2x on average. The immunoSEQ hsTCRB Kit was used to generate the TCR beta libraries. The study's own analysis went as follows. ImmunoSEQ Data Assistant and ImmunoSEQ Analyzer were used for data analysis, and V, D and J genes were assigned according to IMGT definitions. Clonality, which ranges from 0 to 1, was calculated by subtracting the normalized Shannon entropy of productive rearrangement frequencies from one. Only overrepresented clonotypes making up at least 0.05% of the repertoire of each patient were included in the public clonotype analysis. Repertoires from some twelve age-matched healthy donors in immuneACCESS were used as clonality controls. TCRdb took over this immuneACCESS table, retaining in-frame rearrangements with V and J assigned. Such tables are incomplete; in checked studies, under half of the missing clones stem from an unresolved V gene, and the remainder is unexplained. The DNA was the basis for D and trimming; V, J and clone size are from that table. This sample comprises over 200,000 clones, roughly 73% of them detected only once. Clones ranked in the top ten supply 10% to 12% of the sample.

Source: PBMCs, taken after 12 months of ibrutinib treatment. The TCR was taken from a human donor with chronic lymphocytic leukemia.

The nucleotide sequence is TGTGCCAGCACCCCGGGCGGCAGGGGCACTGGAAACACCATATATTTT. The encoded protein is CASTPGGRGTGNTIYF. Rearrangement joined TRBV9 to TRBJ1-3, with TRBD1 perhaps the D gene, on 6 matching bases. Sequences SGDLS (CDR1) and YYNGEE (CDR2) are obtained from the germline V gene. The CDR3 holds 16 amino acids from the cysteine to the phenylalanine. The read is trimmed to its CDR3 DNA, 48 bases read in frame from base 1. The V and J ends are trimmed by 6 bases and 2 bases, leaving 18 bases between them.